This TCR beta chain appears in the sequencing data of a study of yellow fever vaccine responses in identical twins. TCRdb fed the RT-PCR reads into MiXCR, producing one record per CDR3 protein. The data contain about 3,000 distinct CDR3 sequences, roughly 84% of them seen just once; the ten biggest clones take up about 3%. Findings of the study overall: Twins reportedly had a vaccine T cell response that seemed partly convergent, partly personalized.

V dropped 8 bases and J dropped 1 base, with 12 bases sitting between them. Germline assignment: CDR1 ENHRY and CDR2 SYGVKD. CDR3 length equals 14 residues. For this clonotype: What it binds is unknown.

This specimen was T cells from blood (PBMCs), unsorted or a sorted subset (not recorded which), taken before or after yellow fever vaccination (not recorded which). The receptor's source is a woman under 30 who received the yellow fever vaccine. The V and J genes are TRBV10-3 and TRBJ2-1; the D gene is possibly TRBD1 (6 bases). The CDR3 loop reads CAIGEGDSYNEQFF. The CDR3 DNA reads as TGTGCCATCGGAGAGGGGGATTCCTACAATGAGCAGTTCTTC.